Reported below is one TCR beta chain. What it binds is not known. The junction departs from germline at one end; a sequencing error may be responsible. The CDR3 extends over 13 amino acids. The V gene's germline CDR1 is MNHEY and CDR2 SMNVEV (reference sequence). The record originates from a study of cytomegalovirus exposure and HLA in healthy donors. Here immunoSEQ multiplex PCR was the method, and the copy in TCRdb shows in-frame clones only, minus some. In the table there are roughly 240,000 clones, around 87% of which are singletons. Overall study results and limits: The investigators catalogued about 170 TCR beta chains as cytomegalovirus-associated. Most observed TCR sequences were rare, whereas some public TCRs were detected in many donors. There were three CMV-associated chains whose specificity for CMV antigens was confirmed in vitro.

This chain connects TRBV27 to TRBJ2-1; TRBD2 agrees at 12 bases. The specimen sequenced was PBMCs. This TCR was recovered from a man aged 18-30 years in good health and CMV-seronegative. CDR3 sequence (DNA): TGTGCCAGCAGTCGGACTAGCGGGGACCTCCGGCTCTTC. Amino acids: CASSRTSGDLRLF.